This T cell receptor (beta chain) was identified during a study of blood T cell repertoires in COVID-19. Study-level background: Acute-phase and convalescent COVID-19 samples originated in the United States, Italy and Spain.

In the source study's methods: Amplified reference gene primers provided the basis for estimating nucleated cell counts. Profiling relied on immunoSEQ multiplex PCR, and the TCRdb table lists in-frame clones only, not all of them. Clone size and the V and J calls come from that table; the DNA yielded D and trimming. The sample lists tens of thousands of clones, roughly 84% occurring once. The specimen sequenced was peripheral blood. This receptor was identified in a man in his fifties or sixties with acute or convalescent COVID-19.

The CDR3 coding sequence is TGTGCCAGCAGCTCATCGGGGTTGGCTGAAGCTTTCTTT. This encodes CASSSSGLAEAFF. This chain joins TRBV5-5 and TRBJ1-1; the D is unclear. The CDR3 sequence is 13 residues long. In germline, CDR1 is SGHKS, CDR2 YYEKEE (reference sequence). The V end was cut by 3 bases, the J end by 6 bases, with 12 bases between.